This note documents a single T cell receptor beta chain sequence. The data were taken from a study of blood T cell repertoires in COVID-19. About the study: T cells, B-cell-depleted T cells, or PBMCs supplied cDNA or gDNA.

CDR1 SGHAT and CDR2 FQNNGV come from the germline V gene. V gave up 4 bases and J gave up 0 bases, with 10 bases separating them. The CDR3 sequence is 15 residues long. In the source study's methods: How many nucleated cells were present was estimated from reference gene primer amplification. Sequencing used immunoSEQ multiplex PCR; TCRdb keeps in-frame clones, though not all of them. V, J and clone size were drawn from that table, and D and trimming were deduced from the DNA. Of roughly 120,000 clones detected, around nine tenths appear once; the ten largest clones hold about 2.1%. This sequence was found in a woman aged 45-65 years with acute or convalescent COVID-19. The J gene is TRBJ1-3, the V gene TRBV11-2; no clear D. The sequencing input was peripheral blood. As DNA, the CDR3 is TGTGCCAGCAGCTCCCAGGCCGGCTCTGGAAACACCATATATTTT. As protein: CASSSQAGSGNTIYF.